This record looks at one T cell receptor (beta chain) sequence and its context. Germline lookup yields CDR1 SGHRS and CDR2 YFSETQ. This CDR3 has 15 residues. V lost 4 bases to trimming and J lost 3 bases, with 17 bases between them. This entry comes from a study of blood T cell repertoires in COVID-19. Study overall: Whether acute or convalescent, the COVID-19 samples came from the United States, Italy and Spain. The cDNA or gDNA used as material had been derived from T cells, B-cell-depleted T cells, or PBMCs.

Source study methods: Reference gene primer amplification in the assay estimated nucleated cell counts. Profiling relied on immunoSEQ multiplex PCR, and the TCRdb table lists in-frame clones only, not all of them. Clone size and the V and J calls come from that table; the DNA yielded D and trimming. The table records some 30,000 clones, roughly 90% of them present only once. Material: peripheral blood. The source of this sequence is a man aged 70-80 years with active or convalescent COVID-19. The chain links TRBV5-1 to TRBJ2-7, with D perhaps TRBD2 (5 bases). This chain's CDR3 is CASSKAWEMGYEQYF. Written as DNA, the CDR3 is TGCGCCAGCAGCAAGGCCTGGGAGATGGGCTACGAGCAGTACTTC. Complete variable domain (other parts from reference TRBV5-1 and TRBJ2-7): KAGVTQTPRYLIKTRGQQVTLSCSPISGHRSVSWYQQTPGQGLQFLFEYFSETQRNKGNFPGRFSGRQFSNSRSEMNVSTLELGDSALYLCASSKAWEMGYEQYFGPGTRLTVT.